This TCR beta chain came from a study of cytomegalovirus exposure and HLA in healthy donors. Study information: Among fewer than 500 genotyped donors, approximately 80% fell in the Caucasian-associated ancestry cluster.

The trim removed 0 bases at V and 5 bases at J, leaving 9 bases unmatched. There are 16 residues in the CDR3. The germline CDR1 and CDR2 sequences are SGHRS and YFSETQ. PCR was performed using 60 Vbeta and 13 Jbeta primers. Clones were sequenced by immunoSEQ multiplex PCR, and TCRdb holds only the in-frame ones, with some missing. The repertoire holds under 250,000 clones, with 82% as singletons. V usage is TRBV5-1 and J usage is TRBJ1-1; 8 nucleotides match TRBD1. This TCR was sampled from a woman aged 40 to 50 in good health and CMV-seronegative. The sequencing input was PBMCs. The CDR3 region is CASSLAGQGGWTEAFF. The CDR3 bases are TGCGCCAGCAGCTTGGCCGGACAGGGAGGTTGGACTGAAGCTTTCTTT.